This entry is about one T cell receptor beta chain. These data come from a study of T-cell memory formation after mild COVID-19. The length of the CDR3 is 12 residues. Germline CDR1 and CDR2: SGHRS and YFSETQ. V shed 4 bases and J 4 bases; nucleotides not matched to a gene: 0. Sample barcodes and UMIs were carried by the TCR alpha and TCR beta cDNA libraries that 5'RACE generated with constant-segment primers. TCRdb reprocessed the 5' RACE reads via MiXCR and lists one record per CDR3 protein. The table includes about 180,000 distinct CDR3 sequences, 16% detected once. The receptor was derived from an adult woman who had mild COVID-19 (a few samples of this study predate the infection). Cell type and time point are not known. The sequencing sample was made of PBMCs or a T cell subset sorted from them (not recorded which). V is TRBV5-1 and J is TRBJ1-2, with TRBD1 matching over 8 bases. CDR3 protein: CASSGQGYGYTF. Written as DNA, the CDR3 is TGCGCCAGCAGCGGACAGGGCTATGGCTACACCTTC.